This T cell receptor (beta chain) was sequenced for a study of technical replicates of blood from a handful of donors. Measured with immunoSEQ multiplex PCR; TCRdb has only the in-frame clones, and not every one. This table holds about 70,000 clones, approximately 92% found once. V was pared by 0 bases and J by 2 bases, with 3 bases of the junction left unmatched. CDR3 size: 16 residues. Per the germline V gene, CDR1 is SGDLS and CDR2 is YYNGEE. The sequenced material came from T cells isolated from PBMCs. The rearrangement links TRBV9 to TRBJ2-1; 9 nucleotides agree with TRBD2. This TCR was sampled from a human donor in good health. CDR3 DNA: TGTGCCAGCAGCGTAGTTAGCGGGGGACCCTACAATGAGCAGTTCTTC. It specifies CASSVVSGGPYNEQFF. Based on the CDR3 plus reference TRBV9 and TRBJ2-1, the full variable domain is DSGVTQTPKHLITATGQRVTLRCSPRSGDLSVYWYQQSLDQGLQFLIQYYNGEERAKGNILERFSAQQFPDLHSELNLSSLELGDSALYFCASSVVSGGPYNEQFFGPGTRLTVL.